These T cell receptor beta chains were read from a single sample in a study of tumor and adjacent non-tumor tissue in lung cancer. TCRdb passed the multiplex PCR reads through MiXCR, listing each CDR3 protein once. The sample contains 55,000 to 70,000 distinct CDR3 sequences, roughly 56% of which appear only once. Sequenced material: lung tumor tissue. The receptors originated from a man in his fifties or sixties with non-small cell lung cancer. CDR3s include the opening cysteine and the closing phenylalanine or tryptophan. D genes are given only for firm matches. Not every row has a clone size; where given, it reads once, few, many or a size class.

V gene	J gene	D gene	clone size	CDR3 protein	CDR3 DNA
TRBV6-1	TRBJ2-4	.	.	CAISDGTGGSTTKNIQYF	TGTGCCATCAGTGACGGCACAGGCGGCTCGACGACCAAAAACATTCAGTACTTC
TRBV30	TRBJ2-2	.	.	CACNGLSNTGELFF	TGTGCCTGTAACGGACTTTCGAACACCGGGGAGCTGTTTTTT
TRBV10-3	TRBJ2-3	TRBD1	.	CTIRWGQGPDTQYF	TGTACCATCAGGTGGGGACAGGGTCCAGATACGCAGTATTTT
TRBV5-1	TRBJ1-1	.	.	CASSLGGDRRSTEAFF	TGCGCCAGCAGCTTGGGTGGGGACCGAAGGAGCACTGAAGCTTTCTTT
TRBV7-8	TRBJ2-1	.	.	CASGLDVGTYNEQFF	TGTGCCAGCGGCTTAGATGTGGGTACCTACAATGAGCAGTTCTTC
TRBV28	TRBJ1-5	TRBD1	once	CASRESPDRRYQPPHF	TGTGCCAGCAGAGAGTCTCCGGACAGGAGGTATCAGCCCCCGCATTTT
TRBV28	TRBJ2-7	.	.	CASSPTDRVYKQYF	TGTGCCAGCAGTCCCACGGACAGAGTCTACAAGCAGTACTTC
TRBV29-1	TRBJ2-6	.	many	CSVGNSGANVLTF	TGCAGCGTTGGCAACTCTGGGGCCAACGTCCTGACTTTC
TRBV29-1	TRBJ2-1	.	.	CSGGGHWSYNEQFF	TGCAGCGGTGGGGGACATTGGTCTTACAATGAGCAGTTCTTC
TRBV6-1	TRBJ1-5	.	.	CTGSETTVLSNQPQHF	TGTACCGGCAGTGAAACGACTGTCCTTAGCAATCAGCCCCAGCATTTT
TRBV29-1	TRBJ2-1	.	.	CSVVTRKSYNEQFF	TGCAGCGTTGTTACCAGGAAGTCCTACAATGAGCAGTTCTTC
TRBV30	TRBJ2-1	TRBD2	.	CAWSLADNEQFF	TGTGCCTGGAGCCTAGCGGACAATGAGCAGTTCTTC
TRBV4-2	TRBJ2-7	.	many	CASSHGLASREQYF	TGTGCCAGCAGCCACGGACTGGCGTCCCGCGAGCAGTACTTC
TRBV11-2	TRBJ1-6	.	.	CASSPDIGHNSPLHF	TGTGCCAGTAGCCCGGACATAGGCCATAATTCGCCCCTCCACTTT
TRBV29-1	TRBJ2-5	.	.	CSADRGSLGETQYF	TGCAGCGCTGACCGAGGGAGCCTAGGAGAGACCCAGTACTTC
TRBV5-4	TRBJ2-3	TRBD1	many	CASSPRGQERTDTQYF	TGTGCCAGCAGCCCAAGGGGACAGGAAAGGACAGATACGCAGTATTTT
TRBV6-6	TRBJ2-4	.	.	CASSSGITKDIQYF	TGTGCCAGCAGTTCTGGAATAACCAAAGACATTCAATACTTC
TRBV11-3	TRBJ2-5	TRBD2	.	CAISLSTSGGLQETQYF	TGTGCAATCAGCTTATCGACTAGCGGGGGTTTACAAGAGACCCAGTACTTC
TRBV11-2	TRBJ2-7	.	.	CASSLDRGREQYF	TGTGCCAGCAGCTTAGATAGGGGTAGGGAGCAGTACTTC
TRBV6-6	TRBJ2-3	.	.	CASIDRPADTQYF	TGTGCCAGCATCGACAGGCCCGCAGATACGCAGTATTTT
TRBV4-1	TRBJ2-3	.	.	CAISREFARHTDTQYF	TGCGCCATCAGCCGAGAATTCGCGCGGCACACAGATACGCAGTATTTT
TRBV10-2	TRBJ2-3	TRBD2	.	CASSRRSGVTDTQYF	TGCGCCAGCAGCCGAAGAAGCGGGGTCACAGATACGCAGTATTTT
TRBV9	TRBJ2-7	.	.	CASSVGVASSYEQYF	TGTGCCAGCAGCGTTGGGGTGGCGTCTTCCTACGAGCAGTACTTC
TRBV12-3/TRBV12-4	TRBJ1-1	.	.	CASSYQREMNTGAFF	TGTGCCAGCAGTTACCAGCGGGAGATGAACACTGGAGCTTTCTTT
TRBV11-2	TRBJ2-3	TRBD2	medium-sized	CASSFSSGVSTDTQYF	TGTGCCAGCAGCTTTTCTAGCGGGGTATCGACAGATACGCAGTATTTT
TRBV28	TRBJ1-1	TRBD1	.	CASRMDRGQGTEAFF	TGTGCCAGCCGGATGGACAGGGGGCAGGGAACTGAAGCTTTCTTT
TRBV12-3/TRBV12-4	TRBJ2-5	TRBD1	many	CASSPGQGLETQYF	TGTGCCAGCAGCCCTGGACAGGGTTTAGAGACCCAGTACTTC
TRBV28	TRBJ2-3	.	.	CASSTPEGTMTDTQYF	TGTGCCAGCAGCACACCGGAGGGGACGATGACAGATACGCAGTATTTT
TRBV4-1	TRBJ2-7	.	many	CASSQDGLASVRDEQYF	TGCGCCAGCAGCCAAGACGGGTTGGCTAGCGTTCGGGACGAGCAGTACTTC
TRBV10-3	TRBJ1-1	.	many	CAISSDEGTEAFF	TGTGCCATCAGCTCCGACGAAGGCACTGAAGCTTTCTTT
TRBV18	TRBJ2-1	.	.	CASSPGAESYNEQFF	TGTGCCAGCTCACCGGGGGCGGAATCCTACAATGAGCAGTTCTTC
TRBV20-1	TRBJ1-1	TRBD1	once	CSARRTGRNTEAFF	TGCAGTGCTAGAAGGACAGGGAGAAACACTGAAGCTTTCTTT
TRBV7-6	TRBJ2-1	.	.	CASSRSPPLIGGVDEQFF	TGTGCCAGCAGCCGCTCCCCCCCGCTCATTGGAGGCGTGGATGAGCAGTTCTTC
TRBV5-1	TRBJ2-7	.	.	CASSLVTGLGLYEQYF	TGCGCCAGCAGCTTGGTGACGGGACTGGGACTCTATGAGCAGTACTTC
TRBV11-3	TRBJ2-3	TRBD2	.	CASGPGTSGFSDTQYF	TGTGCCAGCGGCCCAGGGACTAGCGGGTTTTCAGATACACAGTATTTT
TRBV5-1	TRBJ1-3	.	.	CASRLAPGAGNTIYF	TGCGCCAGCAGATTGGCCCCAGGGGCAGGAAACACCATATATTTT
TRBV28	TRBJ2-7	.	.	CASCLLDEQYF	TGTGCCAGCTGTCTTCTTGACGAGCAATACTTC
TRBV19	TRBJ1-5	TRBD1	.	CASRAGGTNQPQHF	TGTGCCAGTAGGGCAGGGGGAACCAATCAGCCCCAGCATTTT
TRBV6-5	TRBJ1-1	.	many	CASSLTLDAEAFF	TGTGCCAGCAGTTTAACCCTTGACGCTGAAGCTTTCTTT
TRBV4-2	TRBJ2-1	.	.	CASTQVGSGNEQFF	TGTGCCAGTACCCAAGTGGGGTCAGGCAATGAGCAGTTCTTC
TRBV6-6	TRBJ1-6	TRBD1	many	CASKTESGTGYSPLHF	TGTGCCAGCAAAACCGAATCGGGGACAGGCTATTCACCCCTCCACTTT
TRBV10-2	TRBJ1-2	.	many	CASSEDGNYGYTF	TGCGCCAGCAGTGAGGACGGGAACTATGGCTACACCTTC
TRBV6-2/TRBV6-3	TRBJ2-5	TRBD2	.	CASRLGLAGQETQYF	TGTGCTAGCAGATTGGGACTAGCGGGACAAGAGACCCAGTACTTC
TRBV6-2/TRBV6-3	TRBJ2-2	.	.	CASSWDLNTGQLFF	TGTGCCAGCAGTTGGGACCTGAACACCGGGCAGTTGTTTTTT
TRBV29-1	TRBJ2-5	.	.	CSASRTLETQYF	TGCAGCGCCTCTAGGACTCTAGAGACCCAGTACTTC
TRBV5-1	TRBJ2-3	.	.	CASTFAGSPTGDTQYF	TGCGCCAGCACCTTTGCCGGGAGTCCCACGGGAGATACGCAGTATTTT
TRBV11-2	TRBJ2-7	.	.	CVSSLERSARGSHEQYF	TGTGTCAGCAGCTTAGAAAGATCCGCTCGGGGGTCCCACGAGCAGTACTTC
TRBV11-2	TRBJ2-7	TRBD2	medium-sized	CASSYSSGGDMEQYF	TGTGCCAGCAGCTACTCTAGCGGGGGGGATATGGAGCAGTACTTC
TRBV28	TRBJ2-3	.	few	CASSNLDRRTADAQYF	TGTGCCAGCAGTAATCTCGACAGGCGTACCGCAGATGCGCAGTATTTT
TRBV4-1	TRBJ2-6	TRBD1	.	CASSQGTGSGTNVLTF	TGCGCCAGCAGCCAAGGGACAGGGTCTGGGACCAACGTCCTGACTTTC
TRBV11-2	TRBJ2-3	.	.	CASSVMSSSTDTQYF	TGTGCCAGCAGCGTAATGAGCTCCAGTACAGATACGCAGTATTTT
TRBV11-2	TRBJ2-1	.	.	CVSSPSGGGSYELFF	TGTGTCAGCAGCCCTTCTGGCGGGGGCAGTTATGAGCTGTTCTTC
TRBV29-1	TRBJ1-2	.	.	CIVEDWRDYGYTF	TGCATCGTTGAAGATTGGAGGGACTATGGCTACACCTTC
TRBV24-1	TRBJ2-5	.	few	CATSDGPQETQYF	TGTGCCACCAGTGATGGGCCCCAAGAGACCCAGTACTTC
TRBV28	TRBJ2-3	.	.	CANSLYSTDTQYF	TGTGCCAACAGTTTGTACAGCACAGATACGCAGTATTTT
TRBV11-2	TRBJ2-1	.	.	CVSSLVEQFF	TGTGTCAGCAGCTTAGTTGAGCAGTTCTTC
TRBV5-5	TRBJ1-1	TRBD1	many	CASSRDSSNTEAFF	TGTGCCAGCAGTCGGGACAGCTCGAACACTGAAGCTTTCTTT
TRBV12-3/TRBV12-4	TRBJ2-7	.	many	CASSPGLESYEQYF	TGTGCCAGCAGTCCGGGACTTGAATCCTACGAGCAGTACTTC
TRBV5-1	TRBJ2-2	.	once	CASNLARPNTGELSF	TGCGCCAGCAACTTGGCTAGGCCGAACACCGGGGAGCTCTCCTTT